This T cell receptor beta chain was captured in a study of OX40 agonist ivuxolimab in advanced cancers. About the study: Ivuxolimab, an agonist antibody against OX40 (CD134), was given to patients. Patients achieving partial responses numbered three: one hepatocellular carcinoma case and two cutaneous melanoma cases.

Produced via immunoSEQ multiplex PCR; TCRdb's table is partial and in-frame only. Seen here are 75,000 to 100,000 clones, around 90% observed once, and the top ten hold approximately 0.32%. The CDR3 length is 15 residues. Germline V gene data show CDR1 as LNHDA and CDR2 as SQIVND (reference sequence). V dropped 3 bases and J dropped 4; count of bases not matched to a gene: 8. Whole-study findings and limits: CD8+ T cells (on average) carried more expanded clones than CD4+ T cells. The study did not work out the antigen specificity of the expanded peripheral T cells.

With regard to this clone: Its antigen is undetermined.

V gene TRBV19 combines with J gene TRBJ1-2, with TRBD1 matching 7 bases. The sequence was collected from an adult with an advanced solid tumor such as melanoma, head and neck, liver or kidney cancer. The specimen comprised CD4+ or CD8+ T cells sorted from blood, sampled in a trial of the OX40 agonist ivuxolimab. The chain's CDR3 is CASSIGTASAYGYTF. The CDR3 coding sequence is TGTGCCAGTAGTATCGGGACAGCTTCTGCCTATGGCTACACCTTC.